Each of the 32 T cell receptor beta chains below was sequenced from the same sample in a study of cytomegalovirus exposure and HLA in healthy donors. Both 60 Vbeta primers and 13 Jbeta primers went into the PCR. Sequencing used immunoSEQ multiplex PCR; TCRdb keeps in-frame clones, though not all of them. The repertoire holds fewer than 200,000 clones, with about three quarters as singletons. Sequenced: PBMCs. Source of these receptors: a girl aged 5-17 years in good health and CMV-seronegative.

The rearrangement joins TRBV30 to TRBJ1-2; D unresolved. The germline V and J ends were trimmed by 2 bases and 3 bases, with 16 bases remaining between them. CDR1 GTSNPN and CDR2 SVGIG come from the germline V gene (reference sequence). The CDR3 runs to 15 residues. The CDR3 DNA reads as TGTGCCTGGAGTCCAAAGACTTTACGGGACTATGGCTACACCTTC. Translated, it gives CAWSPKTLRDYGYTF.

The chain combines TRBV5-4 with TRBJ1-2, with D unresolved. V gave up 1 base and J gave up 5 bases, with 9 bases separating them. Germline CDR1 reads SGHNT; CDR2 reads YYREEE (reference sequence). The CDR3 consists of 13 residues. The DNA for the CDR3 is TGTGCCAGCAGCTTGAAGCCAAATTATGGCTACACCTTC. Residues: CASSLKPNYGYTF.

This clone was counted a few times. This chain links TRBV6-1 with TRBJ1-6; TRBD1 agrees at 7 bases. V trimming: 6 bases; J trimming: 7 bases; junction bases outside the gene matches: 3. The germline CDR1 and CDR2 sequences are MNHNS and SASEGT. The length of the CDR3 is 13 residues. The CDR3: CASRGQENSPLHF. CDR3 DNA: TGTGCCAGCAGAGGACAGGAGAATTCACCCCTCCACTTT.

The rearrangement links TRBV27 to TRBJ1-1, with D uncertain. The CDR3 loop spans 14 amino acids. V dropped 2 bases and J dropped 1 base, with 8 bases sitting between them. CDR1 is MNHEY, CDR2 SMNVEV, per germline (reference sequence). CDR3 nucleotides: TGTGCCAGCAGTTTAGGGCACCAGAACACTGAAGCTTTCTTT. Protein sequence: CASSLGHQNTEAFF.

The chain is built from TRBV6-6 and TRBJ2-5, with TRBD2 matching 10 bases. V gave up 2 bases and J gave up 4 bases; unmatched junction bases: 1. The CDR3 extends over 14 amino acids. Per the germline V gene, CDR1 is MNHNY and CDR2 is SVGAGI (reference sequence). CDR3 sequence (DNA): TGTGCCAGCAGTTACGGACTAGCGGTAGAGACCCAGTACTTC. It translates to CASSYGLAVETQYF.

CDR3 sequence reads: CASSVEDLGLGNTIYF. The CDR3 DNA follows: TGTGCCAGCAGCGTAGAAGACCTAGGTTTAGGAAACACCATATATTTT. The chain couples TRBV9 to TRBJ1-3; D not certain. From germline, CDR1 is SGDLS and CDR2 YYNGEE. The length of the CDR3 is 16 residues. V was shortened by 0 bases and J by 4 bases, with 14 bases between the two germline ends.

The gene calls are TRBV18 and TRBJ2-3; 7 bases align to TRBD2. Trimming took 2 bases from V and 2 from J; bases not matched to a gene: 7. Germline V lookup: CDR1 KGHSH, CDR2 LQKENI. The CDR3 extends over 16 amino acids. CDR3 amino acids: CASSPSGAPLTDTQYF. Here the CDR3 DNA reads TGTGCCAGCTCACCAAGCGGGGCCCCTCTCACAGATACGCAGTATTTT. Full variable domain (outside the CDR3, taken from reference TRBV18 and TRBJ2-3): NAGVMQNPRHLVRRRGQEARLRCSPMKGHSHVYWYRQLPEEGLKFMVYLQKENIIDESGMPKERFSAEFPKEGPSILRIQQVVRGDSAAYFCASSPSGAPLTDTQYFGPGTRLTVL.

The V call is TRBV7-9, the J call TRBJ1-4, with 8 bases fitting TRBD1. The germline gives CDR1 SEHNR, CDR2 FQNEAQ (reference sequence). The CDR3 consists of 12 residues. V dropped 8 bases and J dropped 6; count of bases not matched to a gene: 2. The CDR3 nucleotides read TGTGCCAGCCCGACAGGGGATGAAAAACTGTTTTTT. This translates into CASPTGDEKLFF.

This chain joins TRBV7-9 and TRBJ1-4; 8 bases align to TRBD1. Germline trimming cut 4 bases from V and 8 bases from J; bases unmatched to any gene: 6. The CDR3 is 14 residues long. Per the germline V gene, CDR1 is SEHNR and CDR2 is FQNEAQ (reference sequence). This chain's CDR3 is CASSSGQGREKLFF. In DNA form, the CDR3 reads TGTGCCAGCAGCTCCGGACAGGGTCGGGAAAAACTGTTTTTT.

DNA for the CDR3: TGTGCCAGCAGTTGGGACAGGGGGGAGAAGGCAACTAATGAAAAACTGTTTTTT. Its protein is CASSWDRGEKATNEKLFF. The gene calls are TRBV2 and TRBJ1-4; 11 bases map to TRBD1. CDR1 is SNHLY and CDR2 is FYNNEI in the germline V gene. Trimming cost V 5 bases and J 0 bases; bases outside gene matches: 8. The CDR3 is made up of 18 amino acids.

The table lists this clone with a count of one. V and J are TRBV5-4 and TRBJ2-5, with no clear D. Germline V CDR1 and CDR2: SGHNT, YYREEE (reference sequence). The length of the CDR3 is 15 residues. The V end was cut by 1 base, the J end by 2 bases, with 12 bases between. The CDR3 DNA is TGTGCCAGCAGCTTGCGTATTACGGTACAAGAGACCCAGTACTTC. It translates to CASSLRITVQETQYF.

This clone was picked up a small number of times. The chain couples TRBV4-2 to TRBJ2-5; weak D call: TRBD2 (5 bases). V was clipped by 0 bases and J by 5 bases, with 19 bases between them. The CDR3 extends over 17 amino acids. From germline, CDR1 is LGHNA and CDR2 YNFKEQ. The CDR3 loop is CASSQDRTERVRETQYF. Here the CDR3 DNA reads TGTGCCAGCAGCCAAGATCGGACGGAGAGGGTAAGGGAGACCCAGTACTTC.

The gene calls are TRBV6-5 and TRBJ1-2; D remains unclear. CDR3 length: 13 amino acids. Trimming pared 4 bases from V and 3 bases from J, leaving 9 bases between. Germline CDR1 reads MNHEY; CDR2 reads SVGAGI. In nucleotides, the CDR3 is TGTGCCAGCAGTTTCGGGTTTGACTATGGCTACACCTTC. Protein product: CASSFGFDYGYTF.

A remark on this clone: The conserved phenylalanine or tryptophan is not found at the CDR3 terminus, so this likely reflects a read error. This chain joins TRBV5-6 and TRBJ2-2, with a weak D call TRBD1 (8 bases). This CDR3 is 14 amino acids long. V dropped 7 bases and J dropped 5 bases, with 15 bases sitting between them. Looked up from germline, CDR1 is SGHDT and CDR2 is YYEEEE. CDR3 amino acids: CASGTGGGTGELFL. The CDR3 DNA reads as TGTGCCAGCGGTACAGGGGGGGGGACCGGGGAGCTGTTTTTG.

The J gene is TRBJ1-5, the V gene TRBV2; TRBD1 matches 8 bases. The CDR3 loop spans 16 amino acids. Germline-derived CDR1 and CDR2 are SNHLY and FYNNEI. Trimming cost V 4 bases and J 7 bases; bases outside gene matches: 12. CDR3 loop: CASSVKGTGAGQPQHF. The CDR3 nucleotides are TGTGCCAGCAGTGTGAAGGGGACAGGTGCTGGGCAGCCCCAGCATTTT.

The J gene is TRBJ1-5, the V gene TRBV11-2, with D unclear. Germline V gene lookup returns CDR1 SGHAT and CDR2 FQNNGV. The V end was cut by 0 bases, the J end by 6 bases, with 6 bases between. This CDR3 has 13 residues. The CDR3 nucleotides are TGTGCCAGCAGCTTAGAGAGGTCTCAGCCCCAGCATTTT. Translated: CASSLERSQPQHF.

The chain couples TRBV27 to TRBJ2-1, with D perhaps matching TRBD2 (6 bases). V gave up 2 bases and J gave up 0 bases, with 23 bases separating them. This CDR3 has 20 residues. In germline, CDR1 is MNHEY, CDR2 SMNVEV (reference sequence). CDR3: CASSLVRGTQITSSYNEQFF. The CDR3 bases are TGTGCCAGCAGTTTAGTCCGGGGGACCCAGATCACAAGCTCCTACAATGAGCAGTTCTTC.

The genes are TRBV19 and TRBJ2-7, with 8 bases matching TRBD1. CDR1 and CDR2 from the germline V gene are LNHDA and SQIVND (reference sequence). This CDR3 has 15 residues. Trimming at V came to 2 bases and at J to 5 bases, leaving 8 bases not matched to a gene. As DNA, the CDR3 is TGTGCCAGTAGTATACGGGGACAGGATTTTGACGAGCAGTACTTC. Translation gives CASSIRGQDFDEQYF.

The V gene is TRBV4-2, the J gene TRBJ1-2, with D tentatively TRBD1 (5 bases). Trimming removed 0 bases from V and 10 bases from J, with 9 bases in between. Germline V gives CDR1 LGHNA, CDR2 YNFKEQ. The CDR3 totals 12 residues. CDR3 in amino acids: CASSQERTNYTF. CDR3 nucleotides: TGTGCCAGCAGCCAAGAGCGGACAAACTACACCTTC.

The chain employs TRBV6-1 and TRBJ1-2; tentative D call: TRBD1 (6 bases). The CDR3 has 14 amino acids. Germline-derived CDR1 and CDR2 are MNHNS and SASEGT. The V and J ends lost 5 bases and 9 bases respectively, with 19 bases between them. Here the CDR3 reads CASSSTRPDSRYTF. The DNA of the CDR3 is TGTGCCAGCAGTTCAACCCGTCCGGACAGTCGCTACACCTTC.

This sequence joins TRBV19 and TRBJ1-1, with D possibly TRBD1 on 6 matching bases. Germline-derived CDR1 and CDR2 are LNHDA and SQIVND (reference sequence). V lost 8 bases to trimming and J lost 2 bases, with 12 bases between them. The CDR3 has 13 amino acids. CDR3 nucleotides: TGTGCCAGTGCCACACAGGGAAACACTGAAGCTTTCTTT. This encodes CASATQGNTEAFF.

V is TRBV7-9 and J is TRBJ2-2; tentatively, D is TRBD2 (6 bases). CDR3 size: 14 residues. Germline V CDR1 and CDR2: SEHNR, FQNEAQ (reference sequence). Trimming stripped 5 bases from V and 2 bases from J, with 9 bases between. This CDR3 is CASSPGGNTGELFF. The DNA of the CDR3 is TGTGCCAGCAGCCCCGGGGGAAACACCGGGGAGCTGTTTTTT.

This clone was detected only once. This chain connects TRBV15 to TRBJ1-1; 7 bases line up with TRBD1. Germline-derived CDR1 and CDR2 are LNHNV and YYDKDF (reference sequence). The CDR3 totals 19 residues. Unmatched junction bases numbered 13, after V lost 0 bases and J lost 0 bases. Here the CDR3 reads CATSRDPGRVGQMNTEAFF. The CDR3 DNA is TGTGCCACCAGCAGAGATCCCGGGAGGGTGGGACAGATGAACACTGAAGCTTTCTTT.

The gene calls are TRBV7-9 and TRBJ1-4, with 8 bases identical to TRBD1. Trimming at V came to 6 bases and at J to 3 bases, leaving 3 bases not matched to a gene. CDR3 length equals 14 residues. CDR1 and CDR2 (germline): SEHNR, FQNEAQ (reference sequence). CDR3 DNA sequence: TGTGCCAGCAGAACAGGGGGTGCTAATGAAAAACTGTTTTTT. It yields the protein CASRTGGANEKLFF. Based on the CDR3 plus reference TRBV7-9 and TRBJ1-4, the full variable domain is DTGVSQNPRHKITKRGQNVTFRCDPISEHNRLYWYRQTLGQGPEFLTYFQNEAQLEKSRLLSDRFSAERPKGSFSTLEIQRTEQGDSAMYLCASRTGGANEKLFFGSGTQLSVL.

The chain recombines TRBV5-6 with TRBJ2-7, with 8 positions matching TRBD2. The length of the CDR3 is 14 residues. V was pared by 2 bases and J by 2 bases, with 3 bases of the junction left unmatched. Per germline, CDR1 SGHDT and CDR2 YYEEEE. In nucleotides, the CDR3 is TGTGCCAGCAGCTTCGGGGGGGAGACCTACGAGCAGTACTTC. Amino acids: CASSFGGETYEQYF.

The chain carries TRBV15 and TRBJ2-1, with TRBD1 matching over 8 bases. This CDR3 has 13 amino acids. The germline V gene has CDR1 LNHNV and CDR2 YYDKDF (reference sequence). V lost 0 bases and J lost 10; bases outside the gene matches: 2. CDR3 bases: TGTGCCACCAGCAGAGACCGGGACAGGGAGCAGTTCTTC. The encoded protein is CATSRDRDREQFF.

This clone came up once. The rearrangement uses TRBV27 and TRBJ2-7; 10 bases match TRBD1. The CDR3 length is 17 residues. Looked up from germline, CDR1 is MNHEY and CDR2 is SMNVEV (reference sequence). With V trimmed by 5 bases and J by 5 bases, 15 bases remained unmatched. CDR3 protein: CASSHNPGTGEGDEQYF. In DNA, the CDR3 is TGTGCCAGCAGTCACAACCCGGGGACAGGGGAGGGGGACGAGCAGTACTTC.

This clone was observed a few times. The V and J genes are TRBV12-5 and TRBJ2-7, with 7 bases matching TRBD1. This CDR3 is built from 13 residues. The germline V gene has CDR1 LGHNT and CDR2 FRNRAP. Germline trimming cut 8 bases from V and 3 bases from J; bases unmatched to any gene: 7. Here the CDR3 reads CASSPGTVYEQYF. CDR3 bases: TGTGCTAGTTCCCCCGGGACAGTCTACGAGCAGTACTTC.

This sequence joins TRBV6-1 and TRBJ2-5, with D possibly being TRBD1 (5 bases). Deletions cut 4 bases from V and 2 bases from J, with 11 bases between. Per the germline V gene, CDR1 is MNHNS and CDR2 is SASEGT. The CDR3 covers 14 residues. CDR3 protein: CASSASPGQETQYF. The CDR3 DNA sequence: TGTGCCAGCAGTGCCTCGCCAGGGCAAGAGACCCAGTACTTC.

Comments on this clone: A junction end diverges from the germline sequence, so it may reflect a read error. The CDR3 region has the DNA TGTGCTAGCAGCTTAGACAGGGGCAATGAGCAGTTCTTC. This codes for CASSLDRGNEQFF. The chain uses TRBV7-7 and TRBJ2-1, with 8 bases aligning to TRBD1. The length of the CDR3 is 13 residues. CDR1 is SSHAT and CDR2 is FNYEAQ in the germline V gene (reference sequence).

CDR3 protein: CASSAAGDLDNSPLHF. In nucleotides, the CDR3 is TGTGCCAGCAGCGCTGCGGGGGATCTCGATAATTCACCCCTCCACTTT. The chain carries TRBV9 and TRBJ1-6; tentative D call: TRBD1 (5 bases). V gave up 3 bases and J gave up 5 bases, with 15 bases separating them. The CDR3 is 16 residues long. Germline V gives CDR1 SGDLS, CDR2 YYNGEE.

This clone has more than one count but fewer than ten. V usage is TRBV30 and J usage is TRBJ2-1; 8 positions match TRBD2. V lost 0 bases, J lost 4 bases, and 2 bases stayed unmatched. Looked up from germline, CDR1 is GTSNPN and CDR2 is SVGIG (reference sequence). This CDR3 has 14 residues. CDR3 in amino acids: CAWSVGGGYNEQFF. Here the CDR3 DNA reads TGTGCCTGGAGTGTCGGCGGGGGGTACAATGAGCAGTTCTTC.